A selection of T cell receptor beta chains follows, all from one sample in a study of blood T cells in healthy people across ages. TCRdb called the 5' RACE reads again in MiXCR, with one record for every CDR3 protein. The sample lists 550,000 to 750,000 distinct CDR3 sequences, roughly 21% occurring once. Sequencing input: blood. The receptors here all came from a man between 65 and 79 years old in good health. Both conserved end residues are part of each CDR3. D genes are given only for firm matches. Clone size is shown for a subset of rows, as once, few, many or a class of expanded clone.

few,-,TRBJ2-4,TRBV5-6,TGTGCCAGCAGTCTAGGGGAAAACATTCAGTACTTC,CASSLGENIQYF
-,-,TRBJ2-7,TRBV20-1,TGCAGTGCTAGCCGAGGGGGAAACGCCTACGAGCAGTACTTC,CSASRGGNAYEQYF
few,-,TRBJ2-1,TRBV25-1,TGTGCCAGCAGATCGGTAAAAGCCTACAATGAGCAGCTCTTC,CASRSVKAYNEQLF
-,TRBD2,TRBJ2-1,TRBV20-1,TGCAGTGCCCCTAGCGGGAGTGGCTCCTACAATGAGCAGTTCTTC,CSAPSGSGSYNEQFF
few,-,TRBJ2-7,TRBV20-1,TGCAGTGCTAGAGGGCCCCTAGTAGTCTACGAGCAGTACTTC,CSARGPLVVYEQYF
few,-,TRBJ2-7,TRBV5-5,TGTGCCAGCAGCTTGTTTTCTGCATCCGATTCCTACGAGCAGTACTTC,CASSLFSASDSYEQYF
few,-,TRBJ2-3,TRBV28,TGTGCCAGCAGTTTTGGTTCGGATACGCAGTATTTT,CASSFGSDTQYF
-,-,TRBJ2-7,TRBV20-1,TGCAGTGCTAGGCCACCTTCATGGGGAGAATATGCCTACGAGCAGTACTTC,CSARPPSWGEYAYEQYF
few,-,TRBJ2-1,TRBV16,TGTGCCAGCAGCCAAGCATTGGTGGGTGAGCAGTTCTTC,CASSQALVGEQFF
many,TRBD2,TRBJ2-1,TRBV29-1,TGCAGCGTTGTGCCGGCGACTAGCGGGAGTCCAGATGAGCAGTTCTTC,CSVVPATSGSPDEQFF
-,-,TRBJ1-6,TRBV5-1,TGCGCCAGCACCCTCGACAGGAATAATTCACCCCTCCACTTT,CASTLDRNNSPLHF
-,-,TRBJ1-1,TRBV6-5,TGTGCCAGCAGTTACCTGGGGAAAAACCCTTTGAACACTGAAGCTTTCTTT,CASSYLGKNPLNTEAFF
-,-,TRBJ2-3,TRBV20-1,TGCAGTGCCCGAAAGGGGGAGGGGGGCACAGATACGCAGTATTTT,CSARKGEGGTDTQYF
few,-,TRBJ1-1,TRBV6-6,TGTGCCAGCAGTTACTCTAGTGGGGCTGAAGCTTTCTTT,CASSYSSGAEAFF
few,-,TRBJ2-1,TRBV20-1,TGCAGTGCGGGGACACCCGTTGGCTACAATGAGCAGTTCTTC,CSAGTPVGYNEQFF
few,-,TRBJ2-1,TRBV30,TGTGCCTGGAGTTACGAGGTCGGCGGTGAGCAGTTCTTC,CAWSYEVGGEQFF
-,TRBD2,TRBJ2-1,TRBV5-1,TGCGCCAGCAGCCTAGGGGGGAGCGGGAGGGCAAATGAGCAGTTCTTC,CASSLGGSGRANEQFF
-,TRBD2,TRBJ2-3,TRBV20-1,TGCAGTGCTAGACCCACTCTTAGCGGGCGCACAGATACGCAGTATTTT,CSARPTLSGRTDTQYF
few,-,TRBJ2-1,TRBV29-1,TGCAGCGCCGAAGGGGACCATTACAATGAGCAGTTCTTC,CSAEGDHYNEQFF
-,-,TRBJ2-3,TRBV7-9,TGTGCCAGCAGCCCCCGTTTAGAGGTCCATACGCAGTATTTT,CASSPRLEVHTQYF
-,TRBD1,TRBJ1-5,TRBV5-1,TGCGCCAGCAGCTTGGGGCCACAGGGGATAAACAATCAGCCCCAGCATTTT,CASSLGPQGINNQPQHF
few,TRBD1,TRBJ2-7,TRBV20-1,TGCAGTGCTAGGCAGGACAGGGTGGGCGAGCAGTACTTC,CSARQDRVGEQYF
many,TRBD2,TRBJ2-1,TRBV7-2,TGTGCCAGCAGCCCTGGGACTAGCGGGAGGGAAAATGAGCAGTTCTTC,CASSPGTSGRENEQFF
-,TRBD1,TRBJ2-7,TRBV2,TGTGCCAGCAGTGCTACAGGGGGCCGGGTTCGCGAGCAGTACTTC,CASSATGGRVREQYF
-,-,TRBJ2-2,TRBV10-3,TGTGCCATCAGCGGGACGGTGAACACCGGGGAGCTGTTTTTT,CAISGTVNTGELFF
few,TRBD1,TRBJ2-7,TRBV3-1,TGTGCCAGCAGCCAACGTAAGGGGACAGGAATTGACGAGCAGTACTTC,CASSQRKGTGIDEQYF
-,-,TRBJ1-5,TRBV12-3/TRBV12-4,TGTGCCAGCAGTTTAAGTCAACATAGCAATCAGCCCCAGCATTTT,CASSLSQHSNQPQHF
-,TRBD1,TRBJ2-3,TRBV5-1,TGCGCCAGCGGACAGGGCCAGTCAGATACGCAGTATTTT,CASGQGQSDTQYF
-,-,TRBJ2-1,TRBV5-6,TGTGCCAGCAACTCCCCCGGGACATCTCCTCACAATGAGCAGCTCTTC,CASNSPGTSPHNEQLF
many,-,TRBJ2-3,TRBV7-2,TGTGCCAGCAGCTCCCTCGCCCCAGATACGCAGTATTTT,CASSSLAPDTQYF
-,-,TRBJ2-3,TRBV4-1,TGCGCCAGCAGCCAAAGAGCCACAGATACGCAGTATTTT,CASSQRATDTQYF
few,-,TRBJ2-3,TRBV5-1,TGCGCCAGCAGCTCACCTAAGACAATTACGCAGTATTTT,CASSSPKTITQYF
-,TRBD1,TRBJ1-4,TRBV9,TGTGCCAGCAGCGTAGGCGGGACAGGGGAGAGAGAAAAACTGTTTTTT,CASSVGGTGEREKLFF
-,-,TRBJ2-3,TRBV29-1,TGCAGCGTTGCTGGGTTCTCCCCAGATACGCAGTATTTT,CSVAGFSPDTQYF
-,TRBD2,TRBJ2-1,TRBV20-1,TGCAGTGCTAGAGCCGGGCTAGCGGGACTCAATGAGCAGTTCTTC,CSARAGLAGLNEQFF
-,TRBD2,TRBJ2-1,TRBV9,TGTGCCAGCAGCGTCTTCGGGACTAGCGGGAGTAATGAGCAGTTCTTC,CASSVFGTSGSNEQFF
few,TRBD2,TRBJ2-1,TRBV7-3,TGTGCCGGCAGCCTAGCGGCTAGCAATGAGCAGTTCTTC,CAGSLAASNEQFF
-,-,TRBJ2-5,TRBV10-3,TGTGCCATCTGGGGAGGGGGCGAGGAGACCCAGTACTTC,CAIWGGGEETQYF
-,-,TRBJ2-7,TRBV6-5,TGTGCCAGCAGTTACTCGAGTAAGGGATACGAGCAGTACTTC,CASSYSSKGYEQYF
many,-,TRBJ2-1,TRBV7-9,TGTGCCAGCAGCTTAGCGCGGGGGGACAGCTCCTACAATGAGCAGTTCTTC,CASSLARGDSSYNEQFF
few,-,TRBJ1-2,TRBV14,TGTGCCAGCAGCCCACCTCTAACACAGGGAGTGGGCGGCTACACCTTC,CASSPPLTQGVGGYTF
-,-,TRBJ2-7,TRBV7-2,TGTGCCAGCAGCTTAGCCTACGGGAGAATCGACGAGCAGTACTTC,CASSLAYGRIDEQYF
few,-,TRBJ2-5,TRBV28,TGTGCCACCCCAGTCAGGGACGGGAAATGGGAGACCCAGTACTTC,CATPVRDGKWETQYF
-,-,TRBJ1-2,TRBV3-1,TGTGCCAGCAGTCCGGCCAAAGGGGTAGGCTACACCTTC,CASSPAKGVGYTF
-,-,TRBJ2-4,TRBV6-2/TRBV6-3,TGTGCCAGCGTTAGTCGGGACGTCAACATTCAGTACTTC,CASVSRDVNIQYF
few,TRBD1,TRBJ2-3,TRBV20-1,TGCAGTGCTCTTCTCGGACAGGGAGCAGATACGCAGTATTTT,CSALLGQGADTQYF
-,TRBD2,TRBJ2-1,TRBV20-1,TGCAGTGCTAGACCTCTAGCGGGACCGAACTCCTACAATGAGCAGTTCTTC,CSARPLAGPNSYNEQFF
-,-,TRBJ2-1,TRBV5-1,TGCGCCAGCAGCTTGCAGGGGTTGATATACAATGAGCAGTTCTTC,CASSLQGLIYNEQFF
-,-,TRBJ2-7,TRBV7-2,TGTGCCAGCAGCCCGGACCGCGCCACGTTTTACGAGCAGTACTTC,CASSPDRATFYEQYF
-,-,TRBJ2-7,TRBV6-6,TGTGCCAGCAGGAATGGAGACAGATCCTACGAGCAGTACTTC,CASRNGDRSYEQYF
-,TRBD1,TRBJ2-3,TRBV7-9,TGTGCCAGCAGCTTGAGACAGGGGCCAACAGATACGCAGTATTTT,CASSLRQGPTDTQYF
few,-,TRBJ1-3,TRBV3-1,TGTGCCAGCAGCCAGCTAACGTGGGCCCCCTCTGGAAACACCATATATTTT,CASSQLTWAPSGNTIYF
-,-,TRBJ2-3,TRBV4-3,TGCGCCAGCAGCCAAGGGGGACTTCTGACAGATACGCAGTATTTT,CASSQGGLLTDTQYF
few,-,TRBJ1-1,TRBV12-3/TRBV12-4,TGTGCCAGCAGGGACAGCTACATGAACACTGAAGCTTTCTTT,CASRDSYMNTEAFF